What follows are 22 T cell receptor beta chains derived from one specimen sequenced in a study of blood T cell repertoires in COVID-19. The table came from immunoSEQ multiplex PCR; TCRdb's copy has only in-frame clones and leaves some out. This sample yields about 70,000 clones, of which approximately 89% are seen a single time; 2.6% belongs to the top ten. Sequencing input: peripheral blood. The source is a man aged 45-65 years with COVID-19, enrolled during active disease.

The rearrangement uses TRBV21-1 and TRBJ2-7; the D call of TRBD1 is as the table states it, not checked on the DNA. TRBV21-1 constitutes a pseudogene. CDR3 length: 14 amino acids. The CDR3 DNA sequence: TGTGCCAGCAGGGGCTCGTCCGTACCCTACGAGCAGTACGTC. This gives the protein CASRGSSVPYEQYV.

This chain links TRBV27 with TRBJ1-2; D might be TRBD1 (5 bases). The germline V and J ends were trimmed by 4 bases and 0 bases, with 9 bases remaining between them. Per germline, CDR1 MNHEY and CDR2 SMNVEV (reference sequence). The CDR3 covers 14 residues. In DNA form, the CDR3 reads TGTGCCAGCAGTTCTGGGGCGTCTAACTATGGCTACACCTTC. It yields the protein CASSSGASNYGYTF.

This chain connects TRBV19 to TRBJ2-1, with 9 bases that match TRBD1. V lost 8 bases, J lost 3 bases, and 5 bases stayed unmatched. The CDR3 covers 14 residues. The V gene's germline CDR1 is LNHDA and CDR2 SQIVND (reference sequence). The CDR3: CASERQGGYNEQFF. For the CDR3, the DNA is TGTGCCAGTGAGCGACAGGGGGGCTACAATGAGCAGTTCTTC.

CDR3 amino acids: CASSPRLAEVSDTQYF. DNA of the CDR3: TGTGCCAGCAGCCCACGACTAGCTGAGGTCTCAGATACGCAGTATTTT. V usage is TRBV13 and J usage is TRBJ2-3; TRBD2 matches at 7 bases. This CDR3 spans 16 amino acids. The trim removed 5 bases at V and 4 bases at J, leaving 12 bases unmatched. From germline, CDR1 is PRHDT and CDR2 FYEKMQ (reference sequence).

V is TRBV19 and J is TRBJ1-5; 7 bases match TRBD1. CDR1 LNHDA and CDR2 SQIVND come from the germline V gene (reference sequence). The CDR3 extends over 15 amino acids. Trimming removed 4 bases from V and 3 bases from J; junction bases left unmatched: 6. DNA of the CDR3: TGTGCCAGTAGTAAGACAGGGTCCTTCAATCAGCCCCAGCATTTT. This sequence encodes CASSKTGSFNQPQHF.

The J gene is TRBJ2-1, the V gene TRBV9; 8 positions agree with TRBD2. Looked up from germline, CDR1 is SGDLS and CDR2 is YYNGEE. V lost 0 bases to trimming and J lost 9 bases; unmatched junction nucleotides: 8. The CDR3 has 15 amino acids. The CDR3: CASSVVSGASGEQFF. The CDR3 DNA follows: TGTGCCAGCAGCGTAGTTAGCGGGGCCTCGGGTGAGCAGTTCTTC.

The rearrangement links TRBV10-3 to TRBJ2-7; D perhaps matches TRBD2 (6 bases). This CDR3 is 14 amino acids long. Trimming cost V 0 bases and J 7 bases, with 13 bases left between them. Germline CDR1 and CDR2: ENHRY and SYGVKD. The CDR3 bases are TGTGCCATCAGTGAGTCTTTCCGGGAGAGGGAGCAGTACTTC. It codes for CAISESFREREQYF.

The chain joins TRBV28 to TRBJ2-7, with TRBD1 as a possible D gene (5 bases). The CDR3 spans 14 residues. Trimming removed 3 bases at V and 2 bases at J, with 11 bases between. Germline V gives CDR1 MDHEN, CDR2 SYDVKM. The CDR3 is CASSFSGRPYEQYF. For the CDR3, the DNA is TGTGCCAGCAGTTTTTCAGGGCGCCCCTACGAGCAGTACTTC.

This rearrangement joins TRBV19 to TRBJ2-1; 11 bases line up with TRBD2. The V gene's germline CDR1 is LNHDA and CDR2 SQIVND (reference sequence). V was clipped by 3 bases and J by 9 bases; unmatched bases: 7. The CDR3 loop spans 15 amino acids. CDR3 protein: CASSILAGGVGEQFF. Here the CDR3 DNA reads TGTGCCAGTAGTATCCTAGCGGGAGGAGTTGGTGAGCAGTTCTTC.

This chain connects TRBV6-5 to TRBJ2-7, with TRBD1 as a possible D gene (5 bases). Germline CDR1 and CDR2: MNHEY and SVGAGI. The CDR3 runs to 11 residues. Trimming took 10 bases from V and 1 from J, leaving 8 bases between them. In DNA form, the CDR3 reads TGTGCCATAGGGGTTTCCTACGAGCAGTACGTC. Its translation is CAIGVSYEQYV.

V gene TRBV5-1 combines with J gene TRBJ2-1; D may be TRBD2 (7 bases). V was shortened by 6 bases and J by 8 bases, with 15 bases between the two germline ends. The germline V gene has CDR1 SGHRS and CDR2 YFSETQ. CDR3 length equals 13 residues. The CDR3 here is CASNLAEGDEQFF. Written as DNA, the CDR3 is TGCGCCAGCAACCTAGCGGAGGGGGATGAGCAGTTCTTC.

The rearrangement uses TRBV5-6 and TRBJ2-1, with 10 bases lining up with TRBD2. The V and J ends lost 4 bases and 4 bases, in that order; junction bases with no gene match: 8. Germline CDR1 is SGHDT and CDR2 is YYEEEE. The CDR3 contains 16 residues. The CDR3 DNA sequence: TGTGCCAGCAGCGACCCGGGACTAGCGATTTACAATGAGCAGTTCTTC. It codes for CASSDPGLAIYNEQFF.

V is TRBV6-6 and J is TRBJ1-6; weak D call: TRBD1 (6 bases). The CDR3 runs 15 residues. V was shortened by 7 bases and J by 0 bases, with 10 bases between the two germline ends. Germline V gene data show CDR1 as MNHNY and CDR2 as SVGAGI (reference sequence). CDR3 amino acids: CASTPGASYNSPLHF. The CDR3 DNA is TGTGCCAGCACACCAGGGGCCTCCTATAATTCACCCCTCCACTTT.

The genes are TRBV5-4 and TRBJ2-3, with TRBD2 matching over 13 bases. The length of the CDR3 is 16 residues. Unmatched junction bases numbered 4, after V lost 0 bases and J lost 6 bases. Germline CDR1 is SGHNT and CDR2 is YYREEE (reference sequence). The CDR3 loop reads CASSLDALAGGDTQYF. The CDR3 DNA is TGTGCCAGCAGCTTGGACGCACTAGCGGGAGGGGATACGCAGTATTTT.

The rearrangement links TRBV30 to TRBJ2-2, with 7 nucleotides matching TRBD1. V was pared by 2 bases and J by 6 bases, with 12 bases of the junction left unmatched. This CDR3 is 16 amino acids long. Germline CDR1 is GTSNPN and CDR2 is SVGIG (reference sequence). The CDR3 sequence: CAWSFTGTAEAGELFF. CDR3 nucleotides: TGTGCCTGGAGTTTTACCGGGACAGCCGAGGCCGGGGAGCTGTTTTTT.

V is TRBV19 and J is TRBJ1-2; 7 bases fit TRBD1. There are 15 residues in the CDR3. Germline trimming cut 6 bases from V and 4 bases from J; bases unmatched to any gene: 11. The germline V gene encodes CDR1 LNHDA and CDR2 SQIVND (reference sequence). CDR3 coding DNA: TGTGCCAGTAGGAACCCGGGACAGCTAGCCTATGGCTACACCTTC. It translates to CASRNPGQLAYGYTF.

The V and J genes are TRBV3-1 (or the pseudogene TRBV3-2) and TRBJ2-7; the match to TRBD2 covers 7 bases. With 0 bases clipped from V and 1 base from J, the junction kept 6 bases outside the gene matches. This CDR3 region has 16 residues. CDR1 is LGHDT, CDR2 YNNKEL, per germline (reference sequence). The CDR3 bases are TGTGCCAGCAGCCAAGAGCGGCTAGCGGTGTCCTACGAGCAGTACTTC. Encoded protein: CASSQERLAVSYEQYF.

CDR3 in amino acids: CASSATGTVNSGRENEQFF. The CDR3 DNA reads as TGTGCCAGCAGTGCTACCGGGACAGTAAATAGCGGGAGGGAAAATGAGCAGTTCTTC. The chain employs TRBV6-2 or TRBV6-3 and TRBJ2-1; 11 bases agree with TRBD2. CDR1 is MNHEY and CDR2 is SVGEGT in the germline V gene. V dropped 5 bases and J dropped 7; count of bases not matched to a gene: 19. The CDR3 loop spans 19 amino acids.

The V call is TRBV14, the J call TRBJ1-1; possibly TRBD1 for D (6 bases). From germline, CDR1 is SGHDN and CDR2 FVKESK. The CDR3 sequence is 14 residues long. Trimming cost V 1 base and J 5 bases, with 11 bases left between them. DNA of the CDR3: TGTGCCAGCAGCCAAGTTAGAGGGGGAACTGAAGCTTTCTTT. Residues: CASSQVRGGTEAFF.

The V gene is TRBV10-3, the J gene TRBJ2-3, with 8 bases fitting TRBD2. The CDR3 is 16 residues long. Germline V CDR1 and CDR2: ENHRY, SYGVKD. Trimming cost V 3 bases and J 2 bases; bases outside gene matches: 7. CDR3 in amino acids: CAISDSGSSYTDTQYF. CDR3 bases: TGTGCCATCAGTGACAGCGGGAGTTCTTACACAGATACGCAGTATTTT.

The gene calls are TRBV7-8 and TRBJ1-6; D is ambiguous. V was cut by 3 bases and J by 0 bases, with 3 bases left in between. The germline V gene has CDR1 SGHVS and CDR2 FQNEAQ. This CDR3 has 14 residues. CDR3 nucleotides: TGTGCCAGCAGCTTGAGCTCCTATAATTCACCCCTCCACTTT. This gives the protein CASSLSSYNSPLHF.

V gene TRBV24-1 combines with J gene TRBJ2-3; 9 nucleotides agree with TRBD1. Looked up from germline, CDR1 is KGHDR and CDR2 is SFDVKD. With V trimmed by 6 bases and J by 3 bases, 21 bases remained unmatched. This CDR3 has 20 amino acids. CDR3: CATSRRTGDRVDGETDTQYF. For the CDR3, the DNA is TGTGCCACCAGTAGACGGACAGGGGATAGAGTAGATGGGGAGACAGATACGCAGTATTTT.